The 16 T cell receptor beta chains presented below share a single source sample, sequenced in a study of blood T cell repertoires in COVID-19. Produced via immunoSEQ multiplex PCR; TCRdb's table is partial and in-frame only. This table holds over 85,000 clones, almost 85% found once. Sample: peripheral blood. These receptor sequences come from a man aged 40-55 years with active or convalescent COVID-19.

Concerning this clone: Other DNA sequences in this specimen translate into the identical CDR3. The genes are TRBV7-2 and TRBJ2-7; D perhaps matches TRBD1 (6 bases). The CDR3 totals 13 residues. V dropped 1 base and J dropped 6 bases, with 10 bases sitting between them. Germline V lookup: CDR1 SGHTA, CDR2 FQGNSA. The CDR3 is CASSLGQVGEQYF. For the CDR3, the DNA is TGTGCCAGCAGCTTAGGACAGGTTGGCGAGCAGTACTTC.

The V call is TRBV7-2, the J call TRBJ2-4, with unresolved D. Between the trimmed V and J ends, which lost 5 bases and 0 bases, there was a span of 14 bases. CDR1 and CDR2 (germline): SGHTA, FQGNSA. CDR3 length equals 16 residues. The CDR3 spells CASSVDNSLAKNIQYF. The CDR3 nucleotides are TGTGCCAGCAGCGTCGACAATTCCTTAGCCAAAAACATTCAGTACTTC. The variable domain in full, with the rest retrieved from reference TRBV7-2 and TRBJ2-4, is GAGVSQSPSNKVTEKGKDVELRCDPISGHTALYWYRQSLGQGLEFLIYFQGNSAPDKSGLPSDRFSAERTGGSVSTLTIQRTQQEDSAVYLCASSVDNSLAKNIQYFGAGTRLSVL.

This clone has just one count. The CDR3 here is CASSSHPGTSGGAETGELFF. Written as DNA, the CDR3 is TGTGCCAGCAGCTCACACCCCGGGACTAGCGGGGGGGCGGAAACCGGGGAGCTGTTTTTT. The gene calls are TRBV7-3 and TRBJ2-2, with TRBD2 matching over 16 bases. Germline V lookup: CDR1 SGHTA, CDR2 FQGTGA. The CDR3 loop spans 20 amino acids. V lost 4 bases to trimming and J lost 5 bases; unmatched junction nucleotides: 13.

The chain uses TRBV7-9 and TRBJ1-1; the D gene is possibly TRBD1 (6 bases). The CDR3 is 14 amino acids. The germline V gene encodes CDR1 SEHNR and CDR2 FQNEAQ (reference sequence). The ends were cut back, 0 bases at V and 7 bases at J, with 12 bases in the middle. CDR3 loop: CASSLAWEGDEAFF. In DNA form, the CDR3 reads TGTGCCAGCAGCTTAGCCTGGGAGGGGGATGAAGCTTTCTTT.

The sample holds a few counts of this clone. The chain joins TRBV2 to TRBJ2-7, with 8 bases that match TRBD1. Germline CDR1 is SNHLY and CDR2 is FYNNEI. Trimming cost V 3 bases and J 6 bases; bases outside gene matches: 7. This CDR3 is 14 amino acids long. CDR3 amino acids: CASSDSWGTGEQYF. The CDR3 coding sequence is TGTGCCAGCAGTGATAGCTGGGGGACAGGCGAGCAGTACTTC.

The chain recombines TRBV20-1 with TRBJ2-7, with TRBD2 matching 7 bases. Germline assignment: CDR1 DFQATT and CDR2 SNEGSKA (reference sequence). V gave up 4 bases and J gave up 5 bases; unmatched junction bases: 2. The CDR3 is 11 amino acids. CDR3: CSATSGHEQYF. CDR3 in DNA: TGCAGTGCTACTAGCGGCCACGAGCAGTACTTC.

CDR3 nucleotide sequence: TGTGCCAGCAGCCAGACAGGGGTCAATCAGCCCCAGCATTTT. Translating gives CASSQTGVNQPQHF. The rearrangement uses TRBV3-1 (or the pseudogene TRBV3-2) and TRBJ1-5; 8 bases map to TRBD1. Germline V gene lookup returns CDR1 LGHDT and CDR2 YNNKEL (reference sequence). The CDR3 spans 14 residues. J was trimmed by 3 bases and V by 3 bases; bases with no gene match: 1.

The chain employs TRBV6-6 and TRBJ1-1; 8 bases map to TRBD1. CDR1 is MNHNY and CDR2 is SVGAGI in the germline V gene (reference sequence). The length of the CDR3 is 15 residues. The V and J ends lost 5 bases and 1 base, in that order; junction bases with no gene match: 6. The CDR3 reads CASSIRDRTNTEAFF. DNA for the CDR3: TGTGCCAGCAGTATTAGGGACAGGACGAACACTGAAGCTTTCTTT.

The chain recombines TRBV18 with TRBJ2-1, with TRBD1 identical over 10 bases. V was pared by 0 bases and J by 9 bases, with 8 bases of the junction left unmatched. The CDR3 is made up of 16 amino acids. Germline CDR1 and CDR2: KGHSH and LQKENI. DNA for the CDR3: TGTGCCAGCTCACCACCACGACAGGGGGCAATAGGTGAGCAGTTCTTC. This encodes CASSPPRQGAIGEQFF.

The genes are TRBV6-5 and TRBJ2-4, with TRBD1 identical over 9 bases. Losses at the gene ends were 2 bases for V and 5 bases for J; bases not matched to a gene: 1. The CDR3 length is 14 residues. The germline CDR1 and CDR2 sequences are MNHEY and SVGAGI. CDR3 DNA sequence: TGTGCCAGCAGTTACGGGACAGGGCAAAACATTCAGTACTTC. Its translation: CASSYGTGQNIQYF.

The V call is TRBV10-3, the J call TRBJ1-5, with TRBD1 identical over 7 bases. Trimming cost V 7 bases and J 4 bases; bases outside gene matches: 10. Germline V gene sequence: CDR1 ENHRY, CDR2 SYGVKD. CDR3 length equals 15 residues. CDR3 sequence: CAITRDSQRNQPQHF. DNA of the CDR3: TGTGCCATCACCAGGGACAGCCAGCGGAATCAGCCCCAGCATTTT.

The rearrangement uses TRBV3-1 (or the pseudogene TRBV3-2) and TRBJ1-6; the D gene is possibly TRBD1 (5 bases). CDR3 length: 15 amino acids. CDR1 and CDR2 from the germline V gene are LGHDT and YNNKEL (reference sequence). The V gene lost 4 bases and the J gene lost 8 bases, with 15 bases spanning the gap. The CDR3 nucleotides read TGTGCCAGCAGCCGAGCGACGGGGGAATATTCACCCCTCCACTTT. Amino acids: CASSRATGEYSPLHF.

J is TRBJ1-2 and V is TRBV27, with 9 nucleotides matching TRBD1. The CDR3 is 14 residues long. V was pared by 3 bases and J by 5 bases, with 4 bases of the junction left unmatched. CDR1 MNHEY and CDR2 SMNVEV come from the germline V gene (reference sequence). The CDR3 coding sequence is TGTGCCAGCAGTTTTTCCGGGACAGGGTATGGCTACACCTTC. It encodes CASSFSGTGYGYTF.

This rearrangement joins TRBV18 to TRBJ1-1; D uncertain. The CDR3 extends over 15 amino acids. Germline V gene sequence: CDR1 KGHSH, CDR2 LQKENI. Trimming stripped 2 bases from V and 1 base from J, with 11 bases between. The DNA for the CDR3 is TGTGCCAGCTCACCATCGGGCGGAGGGAACACTGAAGCTTTCTTT. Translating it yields CASSPSGGGNTEAFF.

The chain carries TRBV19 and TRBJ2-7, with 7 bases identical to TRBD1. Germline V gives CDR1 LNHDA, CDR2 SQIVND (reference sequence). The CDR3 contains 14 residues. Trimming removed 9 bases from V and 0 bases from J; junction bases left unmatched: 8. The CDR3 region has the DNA TGTGCCAGGGGGACAGCGGTCATCTCCTACGAGCAGTACTTC. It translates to CARGTAVISYEQYF.

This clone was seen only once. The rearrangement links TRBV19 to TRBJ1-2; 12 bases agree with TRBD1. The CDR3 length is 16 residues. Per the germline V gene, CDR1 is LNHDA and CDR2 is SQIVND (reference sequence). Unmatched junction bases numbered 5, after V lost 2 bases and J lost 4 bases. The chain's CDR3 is CASSIWDRGPGYGYTF. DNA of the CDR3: TGTGCCAGTAGTATATGGGACAGGGGGCCAGGCTATGGCTACACCTTC.